This paragraph reports one T cell receptor beta chain. The entry originates in a study of blood T cell repertoires in COVID-19. For the study at large: Acute and convalescent COVID-19 specimens originated in the United States, Italy and Spain. T cells, B-cell-depleted T cells, or PBMCs supplied cDNA or gDNA.

The CDR3 extends over 12 amino acids. Per germline, CDR1 SGHTS and CDR2 YDEGEE. V was trimmed by 3 bases and J by 7 bases, leaving 11 bases between them. Original data processing: Estimation of nucleated cell counts relied on the amplification of reference gene primers. Libraries were prepared by immunoSEQ multiplex PCR; TCRdb keeps only in-frame clonotypes and omits some of them. V, J and clone size were drawn from that table, and D and trimming were deduced from the DNA. The profile shows around 260,000 clones, more than 65% of them singletons. V gene TRBV5-8 combines with J gene TRBJ2-7, with a possible D match to TRBD1 (5 bases). Sequenced sample: peripheral blood. This receptor was identified in an older person with COVID-19, enrolled during active disease. CDR3 sequence reads: CASSSRVGEQYF. In DNA form, the CDR3 reads TGTGCCAGCAGCTCCAGGGTGGGGGAGCAGTACTTC. Filled out from reference TRBV5-8 and TRBJ2-7, the complete variable domain reads EAGVTQSPTHLIKTRGQQATLRCSPISGHTSVYWYQQALGLGLQFLLWYDEGEERNRGNFPPRFSGRQFPNYSSELNVNALELEDSALYLCASSSRVGEQYFGPGTRLTVT.